One and the same sample provided the 24 T cell receptor beta chains below, sequenced in a study of cytotoxic CD8 clonotypes in ibrutinib-treated CLL (dated by TCRdb to 2020 to 2022). The sample's time point label is to be understood as: around 25 months on ibrutinib. Libraries were constructed by the immunoSEQ multiplex PCR assay. TCRdb retrieved this table from immuneACCESS and kept in-frame rearrangements only. Not all clones are present; in checked studies, unresolved V genes account for under half, and no reason is known for the remainder. A total of approximately 92,000 clones appear in this sample, around 77% of them only once. In total, the top ten clones hold around 23% of the sample. Sample: PBMCs, taken after 24 months of ibrutinib treatment. The receptors were gathered from a human donor with chronic lymphocytic leukemia.

This clone has a handful of counts. The chain recombines TRBV5-1 with TRBJ2-2; D might be TRBD1 (6 bases). Germline lookup yields CDR1 SGHRS and CDR2 YFSETQ. The CDR3 contains 14 residues. V lost 4 bases, J lost 3 bases, and 10 bases lay in between. The CDR3 is CASSQGPYTGELFF. The CDR3 nucleotides read TGCGCCAGCAGCCAGGGGCCCTACACCGGGGAGCTGTTTTTT.

In DNA form, the CDR3 reads TGTGCCAGCAGTTTCGGGGCAGGCCACACAGTTAGCTACACCTTC. It is translated as CASSFGAGHTVSYTF. J is TRBJ1-2 and V is TRBV28; perhaps TRBD1 as D (5 bases). Trimming removed 3 bases from V and 9 bases from J, with 20 bases in between. This CDR3 has 15 amino acids. Germline V CDR1 and CDR2: MDHEN, SYDVKM.

The gene calls are TRBV4-3 and TRBJ2-1; a weak D match, TRBD1 (5 bases). The germline CDR1 and CDR2 sequences are LGHNA and YSLEER. This CDR3 spans 19 amino acids. The germline V and J ends were trimmed by 0 bases and 0 bases, with 18 bases remaining between them. CDR3 protein: CASSQDLSIGHYSYNEQFF. CDR3 DNA: TGCGCCAGCAGCCAAGATCTATCAATTGGACACTACTCCTACAATGAGCAGTTCTTC.

V and J are TRBV4-2 and TRBJ1-1, with D possibly matching TRBD1 (5 bases). Trimming pared 1 base from V and 10 bases from J, leaving 16 bases between. The CDR3 spans 14 residues. Germline-derived CDR1 and CDR2 are LGHNA and YNFKEQ. This CDR3 reads CASSQVGGVEGAFF. CDR3 in DNA: TGTGCCAGCAGCCAAGTTGGGGGGGTGGAAGGAGCTTTCTTT.

The J gene is TRBJ2-1, the V gene TRBV28; D not certain. The germline V and J ends were trimmed by 7 bases and 1 base, with 5 bases remaining between them. Germline CDR1 reads MDHEN; CDR2 reads SYDVKM. The CDR3 is 12 amino acids. CDR3 bases: TGTGCCAGCACTGGATCCTACAATGAGCAGTTCTTC. Its protein is CASTGSYNEQFF.

The gene calls are TRBV30 and TRBJ1-2, with D unresolved. CDR3 length: 16 residues. The ends were cut back, 0 bases at V and 4 bases at J, with 18 bases in the middle. Germline CDR1 is GTSNPN and CDR2 is SVGIG (reference sequence). The CDR3 DNA sequence: TGTGCCTGGAGTGTACACCAACCGATTTCTACCTATGGCTACACCTTC. It encodes CAWSVHQPISTYGYTF.

The rearrangement links TRBV7-9 to TRBJ1-6; no clear D gene. The CDR3 totals 14 residues. The ends were cut back, 1 base at V and 7 bases at J, with 8 bases in the middle. Germline CDR1 reads SEHNR; CDR2 reads FQNEAQ (reference sequence). The CDR3 loop reads CASSLETGNSPLHF. CDR3 DNA sequence: TGTGCCAGCAGCTTAGAAACGGGAAATTCACCCCTCCACTTT.

This clone was observed once. This rearrangement joins TRBV29-1 to TRBJ2-4; 10 bases are shared with TRBD2. Germline assignment: CDR1 SQVTM and CDR2 ANQGSEA. The CDR3 is 18 residues long. The junction had 17 bases not matched to a gene; V was cut back by 8 bases and J by 1 base. The CDR3 reads CSFLGVAGGPSAKNIQYF. The DNA for the CDR3 is TGCAGCTTCCTGGGGGTAGCGGGGGGCCCTTCTGCCAAAAACATTCAGTACTTC. The variable domain in full, completed from reference TRBV29-1 and TRBJ2-4, reads SAVISQKPSRDICQRGTSLTIQCQVDSQVTMMFWYRQQPGQSLTLIATANQGSEATYESGFVIDKFPISRPNLTFSTLTVSNMSPEDSSIYLCSFLGVAGGPSAKNIQYFGAGTRLSVL.

This sequence joins TRBV7-2 and TRBJ2-7, with 7 bases lining up with TRBD1. Losses at the gene ends were 0 bases for V and 3 bases for J; bases not matched to a gene: 5. The germline V gene has CDR1 SGHTA and CDR2 FQGNSA. CDR3 length equals 15 residues. This CDR3 reads CASSLAGQEVYEQYF. For the CDR3, the DNA is TGTGCCAGCAGCTTAGCTGGACAGGAGGTCTACGAGCAGTACTTC.

The rearrangement joins TRBV6-5 to TRBJ1-5; tentatively, D is TRBD1 (6 bases). Germline loops: CDR1 MNHEY, CDR2 SVGAGI. This CDR3 comprises 14 residues. V shed 5 bases and J shed 3 bases, with 11 bases lying between them. The CDR3 coding sequence is TGTGCCAGCAGTACTACAGGGTACAATCAGCCCCAGCATTTT. It encodes CASSTTGYNQPQHF.

CDR3 amino acids: CASSPLGQGGNYGYTF. As DNA, the CDR3 is TGTGCCAGCTCACCCCTGGGACAGGGGGGGAACTATGGCTACACCTTC. The chain is built from TRBV18 and TRBJ1-2; 11 nucleotides align to TRBD1. The CDR3 extends over 16 amino acids. Germline V gene data show CDR1 as KGHSH and CDR2 as LQKENI. The J segment lost 2 bases and the V segment lost 3 bases, leaving 5 bases of the junction unmatched.

The chain recombines TRBV18 with TRBJ2-3; 11 bases align to TRBD2. The V gene's germline CDR1 is KGHSH and CDR2 LQKENI. The CDR3 spans 17 residues. V gave up 0 bases and J gave up 3 bases; unmatched junction bases: 5. CDR3 loop: CASSPPLRTSGTDTQYF. The CDR3 coding sequence is TGTGCCAGCTCACCACCTCTCAGGACTAGCGGGACAGATACGCAGTATTTT.

CDR3 residues: CASSQGPGTEAFF. In DNA form, the CDR3 reads TGTGCCAGCAGCCAGGGTCCGGGGACTGAAGCTTTCTTT. The genes are TRBV14 and TRBJ1-1; D gene uncertain. Germline V lookup: CDR1 SGHDN, CDR2 FVKESK. The CDR3 contains 13 residues. V dropped 3 bases and J dropped 5 bases, with 10 bases sitting between them. Full variable domain (remainder filled in from reference TRBV14 and TRBJ1-1): EAGVTQFPSHSVIEKGQTVTLRCDPISGHDNLYWYRRVMGKEIKFLLHFVKESKQDESGMPNNRFLAERTGGTYSTLKVQPAELEDSGVYFCASSQGPGTEAFFGQGTRLTVV.

This clone appeared a single time. The CDR3 region is CASSLRQGEYEQYF. CDR3 DNA sequence: TGTGCCAGCAGCTTGCGGCAGGGGGAGTACGAGCAGTACTTC. The chain carries TRBV5-4 and TRBJ2-7, with TRBD1 matching over 7 bases. The ends lost 1 base at V and 4 bases at J; junction bases unmatched: 5. Germline lookup yields CDR1 SGHNT and CDR2 YYREEE (reference sequence). The CDR3 consists of 14 residues.

This clone was seen only once. V usage is TRBV15 and J usage is TRBJ1-5; TRBD1 might be the D (6 bases). The V end lost 5 bases, the J end lost 6 bases, and 17 bases lay between the germline ends. This CDR3 is built from 15 residues. Per germline, CDR1 LNHNV and CDR2 YYDKDF (reference sequence). The CDR3: CATSPGTTSGQPQHF. In DNA form, the CDR3 reads TGTGCCACCAGCCCCGGGACAACTAGCGGTCAGCCCCAGCATTTT.

Comment on this clone: This sample also contains other DNA sequences that code for the same CDR3. The genes are TRBV2 and TRBJ2-5; 9 nucleotides align to TRBD1. Germline-derived CDR1 and CDR2 are SNHLY and FYNNEI. V was clipped by 7 bases and J by 3 bases; unmatched bases: 3. The CDR3 loop spans 13 amino acids. This CDR3 is CASTRDREETQYF. CDR3 DNA sequence: TGTGCCAGCACCCGGGACAGGGAAGAGACCCAGTACTTC.

This clone appeared a few times. As DNA, the CDR3 is TGTGCCAGCAGCTTGATAGGAGGATCACCCCTCCACTTT. It specifies CASSLIGGSPLHF. The genes are TRBV7-2 and TRBJ1-6, with D uncertain. This CDR3 is 13 amino acids long. Germline-derived CDR1 and CDR2 are SGHTA and FQGNSA. Trimming stripped 3 bases from V and 10 bases from J, with 10 bases between.

This sequence joins TRBV27 and TRBJ2-2; 10 bases line up with TRBD2. J was trimmed by 0 bases and V by 0 bases; bases with no gene match: 10. The germline V gene encodes CDR1 MNHEY and CDR2 SMNVEV (reference sequence). The CDR3 loop spans 20 amino acids. This chain's CDR3 is CASSLSWLAGVGSNTGELFF. CDR3 coding DNA: TGTGCCAGCAGTTTATCTTGGCTAGCGGGAGTGGGTTCGAACACCGGGGAGCTGTTTTTT.

The chain has TRBV10-2 and TRBJ2-1; 9 bases are a match to TRBD2. V lost 4 bases and J lost 7; bases outside the gene matches: 5. This CDR3 region has 14 residues. CDR1 WSHSY and CDR2 SAAADI come from the germline V gene. The CDR3 DNA reads as TGCGCCAGCAGTGTGGCTAGCGGGATTAATGAGCAGTTCTTC. Protein sequence: CASSVASGINEQFF.

Comments on this clone: The sample contains more than one DNA sequence encoding this CDR3. The rearrangement joins TRBV6-1 to TRBJ1-1; 10 nucleotides align to TRBD1. From germline, CDR1 is MNHNS and CDR2 SASEGT. CDR3 length equals 14 residues. V dropped 3 bases and J dropped 5; count of bases not matched to a gene: 3. CDR3 sequence (DNA): TGTGCCAGCAGTGAGACAGGGGGCCGGACTGAAGCTTTCTTT. Protein product: CASSETGGRTEAFF.

The genes are TRBV28 and TRBJ2-7; 9 bases align to TRBD1. The trim removed 3 bases at V and 3 bases at J, leaving 3 bases unmatched. CDR3 size: 14 residues. The germline V gene encodes CDR1 MDHEN and CDR2 SYDVKM. CDR3 sequence: CASSLGTGIYEQYF. CDR3 DNA sequence: TGTGCCAGCAGTTTGGGGACAGGGATCTACGAGCAGTACTTC.

This chain connects TRBV30 to TRBJ1-5, with TRBD1 as a possible D gene (5 bases). The germline gives CDR1 GTSNPN, CDR2 SVGIG (reference sequence). V lost 0 bases and J lost 7, with 10 bases in between. The CDR3 is 13 amino acids. The CDR3 region has the DNA TGTGCCTGGAGTGTACACAGGACACAGCCCCAGCATTTT. Translated, it gives CAWSVHRTQPQHF. Together with reference TRBV30 and TRBJ1-5, the CDR3 gives the full variable domain: SQTIHQWPATLVQPVGSPLSLECTVEGTSNPNLYWYRQAAGRGLQLLFYSVGIGQISSEVPQNLSASRPQDRQFILSSKKLLLSDSGFYLCAWSVHRTQPQHFGDGTRLSIL.

The chain links TRBV2 to TRBJ1-3, with a possible D match to TRBD1 (5 bases). The V gene's germline CDR1 is SNHLY and CDR2 FYNNEI. Trimming left V 6 bases short and J 3 bases short, with 12 bases between. The CDR3 runs to 14 residues. In DNA, the CDR3 is TGTGCCAGCAGGGCAGGGATGGGTGGAAACACCATATATTTT. Its translation is CASRAGMGGNTIYF.

The rearrangement uses TRBV29-1 and TRBJ2-7; a possible D gene is TRBD2 (5 bases). The CDR3 loop spans 13 amino acids. Trimming shortened V by 3 bases and J by 7 bases, and 16 bases separated the two germline ends. The V gene's germline CDR1 is SQVTM and CDR2 ANQGSEA. The CDR3 reads CSVEAEVGSEQYF. The CDR3 DNA is TGCAGCGTTGAGGCGGAGGTTGGATCTGAGCAGTACTTC.